The 29 T cell receptor beta chains presented below share a single source sample, sequenced in a study of blood T cell repertoires in COVID-19. TCRdb's table, derived via immunoSEQ multiplex PCR, lists solely in-frame clones and lacks some. The table has around 190,000 clones, more than 65% seen once. The sample comprised PBMCs or T cells enriched from blood (not recorded which). These receptors were collected from a woman aged 45-60 years with acute COVID-19.

The V call is TRBV5-1, the J call TRBJ1-4, with 7 bases identical to TRBD1. The V and J ends lost 0 bases and 8 bases, in that order; junction bases with no gene match: 4. Germline CDR1 reads SGHRS; CDR2 reads YFSETQ. The CDR3 consists of 14 residues. The CDR3 sequence is CASSLVSGGEKLFF. The CDR3 nucleotides are TGCGCCAGCAGCTTGGTGTCAGGGGGGGAAAAACTGTTTTTT.

V gene TRBV7-3 combines with J gene TRBJ2-5, with 11 nucleotides matching TRBD2. The CDR3 length is 21 residues. The ends lost 1 base at V and 5 bases at J; junction bases unmatched: 21. Germline V gene data show CDR1 as SGHTA and CDR2 as FQGTGA. The CDR3 sequence is CASSLRPLIGSGGADSETQYF. CDR3 nucleotide sequence: TGTGCCAGCAGCTTAAGACCCCTGATCGGTAGCGGGGGGGCCGACTCGGAGACCCAGTACTTC.

The chain carries TRBV29-1 and TRBJ1-2, with 7 bases that match TRBD1. The CDR3 loop spans 13 amino acids. From germline, CDR1 is SQVTM and CDR2 ANQGSEA. Trimming at V came to 7 bases and at J to 6 bases, leaving 11 bases not matched to a gene. The CDR3 here is CSGLQGSTHGYTF. The CDR3 bases are TGCAGCGGACTACAGGGGAGTACCCATGGCTACACCTTC.

This chain links TRBV3-1 (or the pseudogene TRBV3-2) with TRBJ1-2; tentatively, D is TRBD1 (5 bases). From germline, CDR1 is LGHDT and CDR2 YNNKEL (reference sequence). The CDR3 runs to 13 residues. Trimming left V 1 base short and J 6 bases short, with 9 bases between. The CDR3 DNA is TGTGCCAGCAGCCAAGTTCAGGGCCATGGCTACACCTTC. Translation gives CASSQVQGHGYTF.

This chain links TRBV24-1 with TRBJ2-4, with TRBD1 matching 7 bases. V lost 3 bases, J lost 1 base, and 14 bases stayed unmatched. The germline V gene has CDR1 KGHDR and CDR2 SFDVKD. The CDR3 contains 19 residues. Here the CDR3 reads CATSDTGTEINGAKNIQYF. CDR3 in DNA: TGTGCCACCAGTGATACCGGGACAGAAATAAATGGGGCCAAAAACATTCAGTACTTC.

The V call is TRBV2, the J call TRBJ1-5; 7 nucleotides align to TRBD1. The V gene end was trimmed by 5 bases and the J gene end by 3 bases; junction bases not matched to a gene: 4. This CDR3 region has 14 residues. Germline assignment: CDR1 SNHLY and CDR2 FYNNEI. For the CDR3, the DNA is TGTGCCAGCAGTCCCAGGGGGTACAATCAGCCCCAGCATTTT. This sequence encodes CASSPRGYNQPQHF.

This CDR3 is CASSLIQGGGKNQPQHF. In DNA form, the CDR3 reads TGTGCCAGCAGCCTCATACAGGGAGGGGGGAAGAATCAGCCCCAGCATTTT. V is TRBV7-2 and J is TRBJ1-5; D might be TRBD1 (6 bases). The CDR3 contains 17 residues. V was clipped by 5 bases and J by 4 bases, with 21 bases between them. The germline CDR1 and CDR2 sequences are SGHTA and FQGNSA.

This rearrangement joins TRBV5-6 to TRBJ1-4, with D possibly being TRBD1 (5 bases). Trimming removed 1 base from V and 8 bases from J, with 15 bases in between. Germline CDR1 and CDR2: SGHDT and YYEEEE. The CDR3 runs 15 residues. The CDR3 DNA sequence: TGTGCCAGCAGCTTGACCCAGGGCTCCGCGGAAAAACTGTTTTTT. Its translation: CASSLTQGSAEKLFF.

The rearrangement joins TRBV7-9 to TRBJ1-1; 10 nucleotides line up with TRBD1. The CDR3 covers 17 residues. Trimming at V came to 4 bases and at J to 1 base, leaving 9 bases not matched to a gene. CDR1 and CDR2 (germline): SEHNR, FQNEAQ (reference sequence). CDR3 loop: CASSSPPWDRGNTEAFF. CDR3 DNA: TGTGCCAGCAGCTCTCCTCCCTGGGACAGGGGGAACACTGAAGCTTTCTTT.

The V gene is TRBV7-3, the J gene TRBJ1-1, with D perhaps matching TRBD1 (5 bases). The V gene lost 5 bases and the J gene lost 1 base, with 14 bases spanning the gap. The V gene's germline CDR1 is SGHTA and CDR2 FQGTGA. This CDR3 spans 15 amino acids. This chain's CDR3 is CASSPQGGGNTEAFF. CDR3 bases: TGTGCCAGCAGCCCGCAGGGAGGAGGGAACACTGAAGCTTTCTTT.

The rearrangement links TRBV30 to TRBJ1-2, with TRBD1 as a possible D gene (6 bases). This CDR3 is built from 16 residues. V lost 4 bases to trimming and J lost 0 bases, with 18 bases between them. Germline CDR1 GTSNPN, CDR2 SVGIG (reference sequence). CDR3 sequence: CAWTKGQPSSNYGYTF. CDR3 coding DNA: TGTGCCTGGACCAAGGGACAACCAAGTTCTAACTATGGCTACACCTTC.

With respect to this clone: Distinct nucleotide sequences in the sample also encode this CDR3. The chain links TRBV3-1 (or the pseudogene TRBV3-2) to TRBJ2-2, with TRBD2 identical over 9 bases. The CDR3 is 18 residues long. The V and J ends lost 2 bases and 6 bases, in that order; junction bases with no gene match: 13. Germline loops: CDR1 LGHDT, CDR2 YNNKEL (reference sequence). The CDR3 nucleotides are TGTGCCAGCAGCCAACTTAGGCGGCGGGGGGGCCTATCCGGGGAGCTGTTTTTT. It encodes CASSQLRRRGGLSGELFF.

This chain links TRBV28 with TRBJ1-2, with D hard to call. The CDR3 spans 15 residues. Trimming removed 5 bases from V and 4 bases from J, with 17 bases in between. Germline V gene lookup returns CDR1 MDHEN and CDR2 SYDVKM. The CDR3 here is CASSTPGSGSYGYTF. Here the CDR3 DNA reads TGTGCCAGCAGTACGCCCGGCAGCGGGTCCTATGGCTACACCTTC.

Only a few counts were recorded for this clone. The rearrangement uses TRBV3-1 (or the pseudogene TRBV3-2) and TRBJ2-2, with 7 bases aligning to TRBD2. The CDR3 covers 15 residues. V was clipped by 4 bases and J by 4 bases; unmatched bases: 6. Germline CDR1 reads LGHDT; CDR2 reads YNNKEL (reference sequence). The CDR3 sequence is CASSPAPGGTGELFF. CDR3 DNA sequence: TGTGCCAGCAGCCCTGCACCGGGAGGCACCGGGGAGCTGTTTTTT.

The rearrangement uses TRBV6-5 and TRBJ2-7; D may be TRBD1 (7 bases). V was cut by 6 bases and J by 2 bases, with 14 bases left in between. Germline CDR1 MNHEY, CDR2 SVGAGI. This CDR3 has 14 amino acids. CDR3 bases: TGTGCCAGCAGCCCACCAGGGGGGCCCTACGAGCAGTACGTC. Its translation: CASSPPGGPYEQYV.

This clone came up once. The genes are TRBV28 and TRBJ1-2, with TRBD1 identical over 8 bases. The germline V gene has CDR1 MDHEN and CDR2 SYDVKM. The V and J ends lost 6 bases and 6 bases, in that order; junction bases with no gene match: 6. CDR3 length equals 13 residues. This CDR3 is CASSSTGVHGYTF. CDR3 in DNA: TGTGCCAGCAGCTCGACAGGGGTCCATGGCTACACCTTC.

This clone was counted a few times. The V call is TRBV6-2 or TRBV6-3, the J call TRBJ1-2; D is unresolved. The ends were cut back, 6 bases at V and 4 bases at J, with 24 bases in the middle. In germline, CDR1 is MNHEY, CDR2 SVGEGT. The CDR3 extends over 17 amino acids. CDR3 protein: CASSPRDPWRSSYGYTF. CDR3 nucleotide sequence: TGTGCCAGCAGCCCCCGGGATCCCTGGAGAAGTAGCTATGGCTACACCTTC.

The CDR3 loop reads CASTSRIAGANVLTF. CDR3 in DNA: TGTGCCAGCACCTCCAGGATTGCGGGGGCCAACGTCCTGACTTTC. The J gene is TRBJ2-6, the V gene TRBV6-5; D ambiguous. Germline V gene data show CDR1 as MNHEY and CDR2 as SVGAGI. V was cut by 7 bases and J by 4 bases, with 14 bases left in between. This CDR3 has 15 amino acids.

J is TRBJ2-7 and V is TRBV6-5, with a possible D match to TRBD2 (6 bases). Trimming took off 4 bases at V and 0 bases at J, with 7 bases between the two ends. From germline, CDR1 is MNHEY and CDR2 SVGAGI. The CDR3 is made up of 13 amino acids. The chain's CDR3 is CASSFGSSYEQYV. DNA of the CDR3: TGTGCCAGCAGTTTCGGGAGCTCCTACGAGCAGTACGTC.

This rearrangement joins TRBV5-5 to TRBJ1-5; tentatively, D is TRBD1 (6 bases). V was clipped by 3 bases and J by 2 bases, with 15 bases between them. The V gene's germline CDR1 is SGHKS and CDR2 YYEKEE (reference sequence). The CDR3 sequence is 16 residues long. The CDR3 DNA follows: TGTGCCAGCAGCTCCCACTTAGGGGGGGGCAATCAGCCCCAGCATTTT. Protein: CASSSHLGGGNQPQHF.

The chain joins TRBV6-5 to TRBJ2-1; TRBD2 matches at 12 bases. Trimming took 4 bases from V and 10 from J; bases not matched to a gene: 8. Per the germline V gene, CDR1 is MNHEY and CDR2 is SVGAGI. This CDR3 region has 15 residues. The CDR3 is CASSLTSGGAGEQFF. CDR3 DNA sequence: TGTGCCAGCAGTTTGACTAGCGGGGGAGCCGGGGAGCAGTTCTTC.

With respect to this clone: Other DNA sequences within the sample encode an identical CDR3. J is TRBJ1-5 and V is TRBV6-5, with 9 bases that match TRBD1. The CDR3 consists of 15 residues. Germline V gives CDR1 MNHEY, CDR2 SVGAGI. J was trimmed by 5 bases and V by 2 bases; bases with no gene match: 4. The DNA for the CDR3 is TGTGCCAGCAGTTACACCTGGACAGGGGATCAGCCCCAGCATTTT. Translating it yields CASSYTWTGDQPQHF.

This clone was detected a few times. The V and J genes are TRBV28 and TRBJ2-2; D ambiguous. The V and J ends lost 6 bases and 7 bases respectively, with 12 bases between them. This CDR3 spans 13 amino acids. The V gene's germline CDR1 is MDHEN and CDR2 SYDVKM. In nucleotides, the CDR3 is TGTGCCAGCAGGGGTAGCCGAGACGGGGAGCTGTTTTTT. Translating it yields CASRGSRDGELFF.

The chain employs TRBV7-9 and TRBJ1-3; 8 nucleotides match TRBD1. The length of the CDR3 is 16 residues. Germline trimming cut 5 bases from V and 7 bases from J; bases unmatched to any gene: 13. CDR1 and CDR2 from the germline V gene are SEHNR and FQNEAQ (reference sequence). The CDR3 DNA is TGTGCCAGCAGCCCCCATGACAGGGGAGGAGGGAACACCATATATTTT. It translates to CASSPHDRGGGNTIYF. The variable domain in full, with the rest retrieved from reference TRBV7-9 and TRBJ1-3, is DTGVSQNPRHKITKRGQNVTFRCDPISEHNRLYWYRQTLGQGPEFLTYFQNEAQLEKSRLLSDRFSAERPKGSFSTLEIQRTEQGDSAMYLCASSPHDRGGGNTIYFGEGSWLTVV.

In its sample, this clone was seen once. V usage is TRBV28 and J usage is TRBJ1-3; 8 nucleotides agree with TRBD1. The V gene end was trimmed by 4 bases and the J gene end by 10 bases; junction bases not matched to a gene: 6. CDR3 length: 13 amino acids. Germline V gene sequence: CDR1 MDHEN, CDR2 SYDVKM. The CDR3 nucleotides read TGTGCCAGCAGTTCCTTGGACAGGGTGACCATATATTTT. It translates to CASSSLDRVTIYF.

This rearrangement joins TRBV11-1 to TRBJ2-3, with TRBD2 as a possible D gene (6 bases). V was trimmed by 4 bases and J by 4 bases, leaving 12 bases between them. This CDR3 spans 14 amino acids. CDR1 and CDR2 from the germline V gene are SGHAT and FQDESV (reference sequence). The CDR3 is CASSSSGPADTQYF. CDR3 nucleotide sequence: TGTGCCAGCAGCTCCAGCGGGCCGGCAGATACGCAGTATTTT.

This clone was seen just once. The rearrangement links TRBV6-1 to TRBJ1-1; perhaps TRBD1 as D (6 bases). The germline CDR1 and CDR2 sequences are MNHNS and SASEGT. The CDR3 spans 14 residues. The V end was cut by 2 bases, the J end by 1 base, with 8 bases between. CDR3 in DNA: TGTGCCAGCAGTGAAAGGGGGGGGAACACTGAAGCTTTCTTT. Protein sequence: CASSERGGNTEAFF.

This sequence joins TRBV20-1 and TRBJ1-1, with D hard to call. Per germline, CDR1 DFQATT and CDR2 SNEGSKA (reference sequence). CDR3 length equals 11 residues. Trimming took 5 bases from V and 8 from J, leaving 12 bases between them. The CDR3 region has the DNA TGCAGTGCTGTTTCGGCGGGGGAAGCTTTCTTT. It specifies CSAVSAGEAFF.

The CDR3 spells CASSFPGLAGSTDTQYF. CDR3 DNA: TGTGCCAGCAGTTTCCCGGGACTAGCGGGGAGCACAGATACGCAGTATTTT. V and J are TRBV28 and TRBJ2-3; 13 bases map to TRBD2. CDR1 is MDHEN, CDR2 SYDVKM, per germline. J gave up 0 bases and V 3 bases, and 3 bases lay outside the gene matches. The CDR3 covers 17 residues.